This T cell receptor beta chain was sequenced during a study of blood T cell repertoires in COVID-19. In the study's own analysis: Estimation of nucleated cell counts relied on the amplification of reference gene primers. The data were produced by immunoSEQ multiplex PCR, yet TCRdb's version contains in-frame clones alone and is incomplete. The DNA was the basis for D and trimming; V, J and clone size are from that table. The profile covers about 240,000 clones, with 70% to 90% appearing a single time and over 5.5% taken by the ten largest. Germline V CDR1 and CDR2: SGHVS, FQNEAQ. V was cut by 4 bases and J by 3 bases, with 13 bases left in between. The CDR3 has 15 amino acids.

Sequencing used peripheral blood. The rearrangement uses TRBV7-8 and TRBJ1-3; unclear D gene. This TCR was recovered from a woman aged 55-75 years with active or convalescent COVID-19. The CDR3 DNA reads as TGTGCCAGCAGCTCTAGGGAGGGAGGTGGAAACACCATATATTTT. It is translated as CASSSREGGGNTIYF.